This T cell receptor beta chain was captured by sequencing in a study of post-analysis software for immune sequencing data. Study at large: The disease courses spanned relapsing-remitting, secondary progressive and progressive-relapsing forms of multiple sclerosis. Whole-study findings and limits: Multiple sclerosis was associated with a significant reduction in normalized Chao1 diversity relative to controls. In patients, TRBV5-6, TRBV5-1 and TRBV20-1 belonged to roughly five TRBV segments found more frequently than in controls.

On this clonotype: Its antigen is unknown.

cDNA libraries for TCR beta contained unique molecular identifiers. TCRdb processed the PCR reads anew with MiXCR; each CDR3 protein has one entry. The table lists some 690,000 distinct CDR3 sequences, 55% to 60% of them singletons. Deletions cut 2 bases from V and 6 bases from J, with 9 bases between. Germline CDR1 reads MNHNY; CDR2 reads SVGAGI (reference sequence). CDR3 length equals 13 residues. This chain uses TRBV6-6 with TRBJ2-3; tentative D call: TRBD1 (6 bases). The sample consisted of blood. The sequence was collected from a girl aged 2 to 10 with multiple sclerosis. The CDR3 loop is CASSYGGQDTQYF. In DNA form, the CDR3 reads TGTGCCAGCAGTTACGGGGGCCAGGATACGCAGTATTTT.